The T cell receptor beta chain under discussion was sequenced for a study of blood T cell repertoires in COVID-19. CDR1 is LGHDT, CDR2 YNNKEL, per germline (reference sequence). The V end lost 5 bases, the J end lost 0 bases, and 11 bases lay between the germline ends. This CDR3 is 15 amino acids long. Sequencing was performed with immunoSEQ multiplex PCR; in TCRdb, only in-frame clones are kept and a portion is missing. Of over 200,000 clones in the sample, roughly nine tenths were seen once. The sample consisted of peripheral blood. The TCR sequence derives from a man aged 40-55 years with acute or convalescent COVID-19. This rearrangement joins TRBV3-1 (or the pseudogene TRBV3-2) to TRBJ1-5; no clear D. CDR3 DNA: TGTGCCAGCAGCGCGGACGGGAATAGCAATCAGCCCCAGCATTTT. Translation: CASSADGNSNQPQHF.